The entry below describes one T cell receptor (beta chain). Its target is not known. TCRdb's table, derived via immunoSEQ multiplex PCR, lists solely in-frame clones and lacks some. The sample lists roughly 200,000 clones; just under 95% were seen once. These data come from a study of T cell responses to AZD1222 COVID-19 vaccine. Study observations and caveats: Donors were largely white British and mainly female; clonal diversity was possibly underestimated. Every sample of the repertoires postdated the peak T cell response. There were vaccine-associated CD4 TCRs across spike, dominant at 160-218 and 743-854.

V lost 8 bases and J lost 3, with 14 bases in between. Germline V gene sequence: CDR1 LGHNT, CDR2 FRNRAP. This CDR3 region has 13 residues. This clonotype was sampled from an adult who received the MenACWY meningococcal vaccine as a control. The source was peripheral blood, collected 28 days after the second dose of the MenACWY control vaccine. The rearrangement links TRBV12-5 to TRBJ2-7; D might be TRBD1 (5 bases). CDR3 sequence (DNA): TGTGCTAGTCAGGGTTGGGCCGGCTACGAGCAGTACTTC. Protein product: CASQGWAGYEQYF.